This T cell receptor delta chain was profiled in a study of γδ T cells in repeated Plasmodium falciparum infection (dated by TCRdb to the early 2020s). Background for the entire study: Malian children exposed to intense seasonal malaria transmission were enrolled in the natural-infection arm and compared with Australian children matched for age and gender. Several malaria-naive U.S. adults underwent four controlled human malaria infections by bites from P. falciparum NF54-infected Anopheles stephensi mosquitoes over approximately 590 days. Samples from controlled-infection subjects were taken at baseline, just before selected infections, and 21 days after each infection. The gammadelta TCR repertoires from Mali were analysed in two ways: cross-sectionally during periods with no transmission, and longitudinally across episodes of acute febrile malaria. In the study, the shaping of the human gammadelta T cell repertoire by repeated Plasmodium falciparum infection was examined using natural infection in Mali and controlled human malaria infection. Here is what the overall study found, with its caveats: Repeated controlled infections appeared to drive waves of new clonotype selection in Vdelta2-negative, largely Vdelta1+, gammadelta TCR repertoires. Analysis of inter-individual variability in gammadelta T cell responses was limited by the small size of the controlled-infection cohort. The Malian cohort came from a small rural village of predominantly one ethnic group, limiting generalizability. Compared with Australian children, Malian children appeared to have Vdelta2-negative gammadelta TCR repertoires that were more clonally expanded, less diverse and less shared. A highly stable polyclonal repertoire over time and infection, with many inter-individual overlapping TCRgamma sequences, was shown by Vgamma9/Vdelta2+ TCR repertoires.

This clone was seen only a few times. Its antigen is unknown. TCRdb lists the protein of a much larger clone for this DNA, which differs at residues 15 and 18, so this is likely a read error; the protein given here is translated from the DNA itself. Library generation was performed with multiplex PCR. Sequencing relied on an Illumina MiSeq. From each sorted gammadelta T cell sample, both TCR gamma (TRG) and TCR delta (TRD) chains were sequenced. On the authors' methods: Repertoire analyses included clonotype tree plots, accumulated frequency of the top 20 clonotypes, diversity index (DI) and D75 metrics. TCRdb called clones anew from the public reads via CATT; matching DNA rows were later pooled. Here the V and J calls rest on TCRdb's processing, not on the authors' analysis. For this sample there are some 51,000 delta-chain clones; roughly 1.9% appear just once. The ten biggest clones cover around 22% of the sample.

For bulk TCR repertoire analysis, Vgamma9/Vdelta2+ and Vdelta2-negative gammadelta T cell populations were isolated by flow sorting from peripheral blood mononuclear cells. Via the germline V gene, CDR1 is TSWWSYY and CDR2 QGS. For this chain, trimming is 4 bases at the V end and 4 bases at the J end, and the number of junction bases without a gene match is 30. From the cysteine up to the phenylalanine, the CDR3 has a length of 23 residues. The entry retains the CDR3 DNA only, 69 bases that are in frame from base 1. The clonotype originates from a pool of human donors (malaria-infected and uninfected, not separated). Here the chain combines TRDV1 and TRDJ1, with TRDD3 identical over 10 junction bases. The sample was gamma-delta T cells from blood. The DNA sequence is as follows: TGTGCTCTTGGGGTTGACGTCTTCCTACCGGGGGGATACGCGAGCATCGGCATCGATAAACTCATCTTT. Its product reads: CALGVDVFLPGGYASIGIDKLIF.